The clone carrying this T cell receptor (beta chain) turned up a few times. This CDR3 spans 15 amino acids. V was shortened by 4 bases and J by 1 base, with 12 bases between the two germline ends. CDR1 and CDR2 (germline): SGHRS, YFSETQ. Original processing notes: Estimated nucleated cell counts came from reference gene primer amplification. TCRdb's table, derived via immunoSEQ multiplex PCR, lists solely in-frame clones and lacks some. The V and J calls and clone size were taken over from that table, and D and trimming were inferred from the DNA. This sample yields 70,000 to 100,000 clones, of which about 90% are seen a single time; 4.3% belongs to the top ten. The sample originates from a study of blood T cell repertoires in COVID-19. Study as a whole: Nucleic acid was either cDNA or gDNA, and it came from T cells, B-cell-depleted T cells, or PBMCs.

The TCR comes from a woman older than 75 with active or convalescent COVID-19. The chain joins TRBV5-1 to TRBJ1-3; the D is unclear. Sequenced: peripheral blood. The chain's CDR3 is CASSRLSGSGNTIYF. Here the CDR3 DNA reads TGCGCCAGCAGCCGCTTATCGGGGTCTGGAAACACCATATATTTT.